This TCR beta chain was sequenced in a study of OX40 agonist ivuxolimab in advanced cancers. J gave up 11 bases and V 1 base, and 2 bases lay outside the gene matches. Germline-derived CDR1 and CDR2 are MNHNS and SASEGT. This CDR3 comprises 12 residues. This table comes from immunoSEQ multiplex PCR, and its TCRdb copy is limited to in-frame clones, with some not included. The table has about 55,000 clones, 70% to 85% seen once; the top ten hold 6.3%. Sample: CD4+ or CD8+ T cells sorted from blood, taken in a trial of the OX40 agonist ivuxolimab. This clonotype originated in an adult with an advanced solid tumor such as melanoma, head and neck, liver or kidney cancer. The rearrangement uses TRBV6-1 and TRBJ2-1, with 7 positions matching TRBD1. The CDR3, as DNA: TGTGCCAGCAGTGAAGGGGGACAGCAGCAGTTCTTC. It specifies CASSEGGQQQFF.